The sequence of this T cell receptor (beta chain) was determined in a study of CD8 T cells in ankylosing spondylitis. The study's findings and limits: Ankylosing spondylitis blood appeared to carry a characteristic TCR beta motif of roughly eight highly homologous variants.

This clonotype was seen a few times. Its target is unknown. The ends lost 2 bases at V and 0 bases at J; junction bases unmatched: 2. There are 15 residues in the CDR3. In germline, CDR1 is DFQATT, CDR2 SNEGSKA (reference sequence). TCRdb re-analysed the 5' RACE reads in MiXCR, keeping a single row per CDR3 protein. The sample records about 340,000 distinct CDR3 sequences, about 15% being singletons. The clonotype comes from a male donor with ankylosing spondylitis or in good health (not recorded which). The chain joins TRBV20-1 to TRBJ2-3; 10 bases align to TRBD2. What was sequenced was blood, either unsorted or a sorted T cell fraction (not recorded which). CDR3 nucleotide sequence: TGCAGTGCTAGAACGGGACTAGCGAGCACAGATACGCAGTATTTT. It specifies CSARTGLASTDTQYF.